This T cell receptor (beta chain) is drawn from a study of shared clonotypes between healthy human individuals. Turning to the study itself: Serving as donors were a couple of women and three men, whose ages spanned 18 to 49. Overall study findings and caveats: Represented genetic and exposure-history diversity was restricted by having few donors.

Repertoires were generated with immunoSEQ multiplex PCR, while TCRdb's copy carries only in-frame clones and drops some. The repertoire holds hundreds of thousands of clones, with 79% as singletons. The study used approximately 90 million PBMCs per unsorted sample for genomic DNA. CDR1 and CDR2 (germline): KGHSY, FQNENV. The CDR3 totals 11 residues. With 6 bases removed from V and 5 bases from J, the gap between germline ends came to 5 bases. This clone has only a few counts. No antigen is known for it. The receptor was isolated from a middle-aged woman in good health. Some clones in this sample may be carry-over from other donors' samples. Sequences were obtained from PBMCs. The chain joins TRBV16 to TRBJ2-1; D is undetermined. CDR3: CASSPHNEQFF. The CDR3 DNA reads as TGTGCCAGCAGTCCTCACAATGAGCAGTTCTTC.